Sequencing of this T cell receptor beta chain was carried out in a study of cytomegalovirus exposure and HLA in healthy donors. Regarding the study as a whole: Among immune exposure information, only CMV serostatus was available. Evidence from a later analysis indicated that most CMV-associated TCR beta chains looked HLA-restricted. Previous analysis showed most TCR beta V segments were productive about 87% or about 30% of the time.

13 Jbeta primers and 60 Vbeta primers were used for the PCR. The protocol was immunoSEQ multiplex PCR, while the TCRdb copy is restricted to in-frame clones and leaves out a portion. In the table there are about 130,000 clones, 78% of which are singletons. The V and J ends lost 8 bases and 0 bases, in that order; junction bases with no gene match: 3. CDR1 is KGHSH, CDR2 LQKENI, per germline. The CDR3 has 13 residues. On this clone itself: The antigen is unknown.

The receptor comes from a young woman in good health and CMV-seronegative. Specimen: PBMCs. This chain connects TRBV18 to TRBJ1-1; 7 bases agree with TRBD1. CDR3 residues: CASAQGLNTEAFF. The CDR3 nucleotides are TGTGCCAGCGCACAGGGGTTGAACACTGAAGCTTTCTTT.